The T cell receptor (beta chain) described here comes from a study of shared clonotypes between healthy human individuals. Losses at the gene ends were 3 bases for V and 6 bases for J; bases not matched to a gene: 7. The germline V gene encodes CDR1 SEHNR and CDR2 FQNEAQ (reference sequence). The CDR3 sequence is 15 residues long. Positive CCR7 selection of CD45RO-negative cells yielded the naive CD8 cells, and terminally differentiated effector memory CD45RA+ cells were excluded. The method was immunoSEQ multiplex PCR; TCRdb's version includes in-frame clones alone and lacks a portion of them. Found here are 1.5 million to 2.5 million clones, about 94% of them singletons; the top ten hold 1% to 1.5%.

The V gene is TRBV7-9, the J gene TRBJ2-5; 10 nucleotides match TRBD1. The TCR sequence derives from a man aged 18 to 30 in good health. Material for sequencing was naive CD8+ T cells sorted from blood. The CDR3 here is CASSLGQGFGKTQYF. In DNA, the CDR3 is TGTGCCAGCAGCTTGGGACAGGGGTTTGGAAAGACCCAGTACTTC.